These 30 T cell receptor beta chains were sequenced from one sample in a study of blood T cell repertoires in COVID-19. The protocol was immunoSEQ multiplex PCR, while the TCRdb copy is restricted to in-frame clones and leaves out a portion. The sample carries fewer than 500,000 clones, 88% recorded once. Sample: PBMCs or T cells enriched from blood (not recorded which). The receptors here all came from a woman aged 25 to 39 with acute COVID-19.

CDR3 sequence reads: CATFQDRISNQPQHF. CDR3 coding DNA: TGTGCCACCTTTCAGGACAGAATTAGCAATCAGCCCCAGCATTTT. The rearrangement links TRBV7-3 to TRBJ1-5; possible D gene TRBD1, 6 bases. V shed 10 bases and J shed 0 bases, with 16 bases lying between them. Looked up from germline, CDR1 is SGHTA and CDR2 is FQGTGA. The CDR3 length is 15 residues.

The chain links TRBV9 to TRBJ2-7, with 10 bases aligning to TRBD2. The CDR3 length is 18 residues. Germline CDR1 reads SGDLS; CDR2 reads YYNGEE. V lost 0 bases to trimming and J lost 3 bases; unmatched junction nucleotides: 12. The CDR3 region is CASSVGLAGTPSRYEQYF. The CDR3, as DNA: TGTGCCAGCAGCGTAGGACTAGCGGGTACCCCAAGCCGCTACGAGCAGTACTTC.

In the case of this clone: One end of the junction varies from germline; a read error may be responsible. The V call is TRBV6-5, the J call TRBJ1-1, with TRBD1 as a possible D gene (6 bases). This CDR3 region has 10 residues. Per the germline V gene, CDR1 is MNHEY and CDR2 is SVGAGI. CDR3 residues: CASGRGGWIF. The CDR3, as DNA: TGTGCCAGCGGAAGGGGGGGATGGATCTTT.

The chain employs TRBV15 and TRBJ2-7; possibly TRBD1 for D (6 bases). This CDR3 is 16 amino acids long. The V end lost 3 bases, the J end lost 5 bases, and 20 bases lay between the germline ends. Germline V lookup: CDR1 LNHNV, CDR2 YYDKDF (reference sequence). CDR3 loop: CATSRHLQGLKDEQYF. DNA of the CDR3: TGTGCCACCAGCAGGCACTTACAGGGTTTAAAGGACGAGCAGTACTTC.

DNA of the CDR3: TGTGCCAGCAGTAAAATGGCACAGATTCAAAAACTGTTTTTT. Translated: CASSKMAQIQKLFF. The V call is TRBV2, the J call TRBJ1-4, with D unclear. Germline V gene lookup returns CDR1 SNHLY and CDR2 FYNNEI. The CDR3 sequence is 14 residues long. With 5 bases removed from V and 9 bases from J, the gap between germline ends came to 16 bases.

V usage is TRBV19 and J usage is TRBJ2-5; D might be TRBD2 (5 bases). V lost 10 bases, J lost 2 bases, and 17 bases lay in between. CDR1 is LNHDA and CDR2 is SQIVND in the germline V gene (reference sequence). The CDR3 runs to 14 residues. For the CDR3, the DNA is TGTGCCATTAAGCGGCAGATAATACAAGAGACCCAGTACTTC. This translates into CAIKRQIIQETQYF.

In the case of this clone: The same CDR3 is also encoded by other DNA sequences in this sample. The chain employs TRBV30 and TRBJ1-6; D possibly corresponds to TRBD1 (6 bases). The ends were cut back, 2 bases at V and 7 bases at J, with 12 bases in the middle. The CDR3 is 14 residues long. Germline CDR1 is GTSNPN and CDR2 is SVGIG (reference sequence). This CDR3 is CAWSSRGWNSPLHF. The CDR3 nucleotides read TGTGCCTGGAGTAGTAGGGGGTGGAATTCACCCCTCCACTTT.

The V call is TRBV5-1, the J call TRBJ2-7; TRBD2 aligns across 9 bases. J lost 5 bases, V lost 0 bases, and 6 bases had no gene match. Germline values: CDR1 SGHRS, CDR2 YFSETQ. The CDR3 spans 15 residues. The CDR3 coding sequence is TGCGCCAGCAGCTTGGAGGCGGGGGGGCAGAACGAGCAGTACTTC. Its protein is CASSLEAGGQNEQYF.

This clone was detected once. The chain carries TRBV6-1 and TRBJ2-7; D gene unclear. V lost 2 bases and J lost 2, with 7 bases in between. Germline V gene data show CDR1 as MNHNS and CDR2 as SASEGT. The CDR3 totals 13 residues. The CDR3 region has the DNA TGTGCCAGCAGTGAAATGGCAACCTACGAGCAGTACTTC. Translating it yields CASSEMATYEQYF.

This clone was recorded only once. DNA for the CDR3: TGCGCCAGCAGCCAAGAGGGACAAAGCGCTGTTCGGCCCCAGCATTTT. This encodes CASSQEGQSAVRPQHF. J is TRBJ1-5 and V is TRBV4-1; a weak D match, TRBD1 (6 bases). Germline CDR1 and CDR2: MGHRA and YSYEKL. Trimming took off 0 bases at V and 9 bases at J, with 18 bases between the two ends. This CDR3 spans 16 amino acids.

The chain carries TRBV5-1 and TRBJ2-2, with TRBD1 matching over 7 bases. Germline V gene lookup returns CDR1 SGHRS and CDR2 YFSETQ. V gave up 4 bases and J gave up 4 bases; unmatched junction bases: 7. The CDR3 has 15 amino acids. The CDR3 reads CASSHGTALTGELFF. CDR3 coding DNA: TGCGCCAGCAGCCATGGGACAGCTCTCACCGGGGAGCTGTTTTTT.

This chain connects TRBV7-2 to TRBJ1-2; TRBD1 matches at 9 bases. Germline V gene lookup returns CDR1 SGHTA and CDR2 FQGNSA. Germline trimming cut 5 bases from V and 4 bases from J; bases unmatched to any gene: 2. The CDR3 has 13 residues. The CDR3 spells CASSPGQGYGYTF. CDR3 nucleotide sequence: TGTGCCAGCAGCCCGGGACAGGGCTATGGCTACACCTTC. The whole variable domain, filled in from reference TRBV7-2 and TRBJ1-2, reads GAGVSQSPSNKVTEKGKDVELRCDPISGHTALYWYRQSLGQGLEFLIYFQGNSAPDKSGLPSDRFSAERTGGSVSTLTIQRTQQEDSAVYLCASSPGQGYGYTFGSGTRLTVV.

The gene calls are TRBV5-5 and TRBJ2-7, with 14 bases fitting TRBD2. The CDR3 contains 17 residues. The germline V gene has CDR1 SGHKS and CDR2 YYEKEE (reference sequence). V trimming: 0 bases; J trimming: 4 bases; junction bases outside the gene matches: 6. CDR3 in DNA: TGTGCCAGCAGCTTGGGGACTAGCGGGGGGTTGTTATACGAGCAGTACTTC. Translated: CASSLGTSGGLLYEQYF.

The rearrangement joins TRBV30 to TRBJ2-5, with D maybe TRBD2 (7 bases). Trimming removed 0 bases from V and 4 bases from J, with 12 bases in between. Germline assignment: CDR1 GTSNPN and CDR2 SVGIG (reference sequence). The length of the CDR3 is 14 residues. CDR3 DNA sequence: TGTGCCTGGAGTGTGTCGGGGGGCTTAGAGACCCAGTACTTC. Protein sequence: CAWSVSGGLETQYF.

The chain uses TRBV19 and TRBJ2-1; D remains unclear. V was shortened by 5 bases and J by 2 bases, with 7 bases between the two germline ends. The germline CDR1 and CDR2 sequences are LNHDA and SQIVND (reference sequence). The CDR3 runs 13 residues. The DNA for the CDR3 is TGTGCCAGTAGTTTTGAGACCTACAATGAGCAGTTCTTC. It codes for CASSFETYNEQFF. The whole variable domain, remainder taken from reference TRBV19 and TRBJ2-1, is DGGITQSPKYLFRKEGQNVTLSCEQNLNHDAMYWYRQDPGQGLRLIYYSQIVNDFQKGDIAEGYSVSREKKESFPLTVTSAQKNPTAFYLCASSFETYNEQFFGPGTRLTVL.

This chain connects TRBV5-1 to TRBJ2-3, with 8 bases aligning to TRBD2. This CDR3 comprises 16 residues. Germline values: CDR1 SGHRS, CDR2 YFSETQ. The V gene end was trimmed by 0 bases and the J gene end by 2 bases; junction bases not matched to a gene: 5. The CDR3 DNA sequence: TGCGCCAGCAGCTTGGGGGGACTAGGGGACACAGATACGCAGTATTTT. Protein sequence: CASSLGGLGDTDTQYF.

The chain recombines TRBV7-3 with TRBJ1-5; D remains unclear. The germline V gene has CDR1 SGHTA and CDR2 FQGTGA. V lost 2 bases, J lost 0 bases, and 11 bases lay in between. The CDR3 loop spans 16 amino acids. The CDR3 sequence: CASSLETEYSNQPQHF. CDR3 bases: TGTGCCAGCAGCTTAGAGACGGAGTATAGCAATCAGCCCCAGCATTTT.

The J gene is TRBJ2-1, the V gene TRBV7-3; D unclear. The germline V gene encodes CDR1 SGHTA and CDR2 FQGTGA. The CDR3 covers 14 residues. Trimming stripped 0 bases from V and 4 bases from J, with 7 bases between. CDR3 sequence: CASSLTEQYNEQFF. CDR3 DNA sequence: TGTGCCAGCAGCTTAACGGAACAGTACAATGAGCAGTTCTTC. The full variable domain, in which reference TRBV7-3 and TRBJ2-1 provide the parts outside the CDR3, is GAGVSQTPSNKVTEKGKYVELRCDPISGHTALYWYRQSLGQGPEFLIYFQGTGAADDSGLPNDRFFAVRPEGSVSTLKIQRTERGDSAVYLCASSLTEQYNEQFFGPGTRLTVL.

The genes are TRBV7-3 and TRBJ2-1, with 8 bases matching TRBD2. Germline V gene data show CDR1 as SGHTA and CDR2 as FQGTGA. The CDR3 covers 16 residues. The V segment lost 3 bases and the J segment 7 bases; nucleotides outside the gene matches: 11. In nucleotides, the CDR3 is TGTGCCAGCAGCTTTCGCCTGACGGGGGGGCTTAATGAGCAGTTCTTC. Translating gives CASSFRLTGGLNEQFF.

The gene calls are TRBV11-3 and TRBJ2-7; D gene uncertain. The CDR3 extends over 13 amino acids. Trimming pared 5 bases from V and 0 bases from J, leaving 8 bases between. CDR1 is SGHNT, CDR2 YENEEA, per germline. CDR3 DNA: TGTGCCAGCAGCCTCGACATCTCCTACGAGCAGTACTTC. Protein sequence: CASSLDISYEQYF.

The chain joins TRBV4-1 to TRBJ2-3; maybe TRBD1 (6 bases). V was shortened by 3 bases and J by 2 bases, with 24 bases between the two germline ends. This CDR3 has 19 amino acids. The germline V gene encodes CDR1 MGHRA and CDR2 YSYEKL. The DNA of the CDR3 is TGCGCCAGCAGCCAGAGATACTCCCGGGACAAAAAGCCCACAGATACGCAGTATTTT. Its translation: CASSQRYSRDKKPTDTQYF.

The rearrangement links TRBV25-1 to TRBJ2-7, with D possibly matching TRBD2 (6 bases). Trimming shortened V by 3 bases and J by 0 bases, and 18 bases separated the two germline ends. The V gene's germline CDR1 is MGHDK and CDR2 SYGVNS. The CDR3 loop spans 17 amino acids. CDR3 sequence: CASSDPGGTQGSYEQYF. The CDR3 region has the DNA TGTGCCAGCAGTGACCCCGGTGGGACTCAGGGCTCCTACGAGCAGTACTTC.

This clone was seen a handful of times. This chain's CDR3 is CASSLSSHTEAFF. CDR3 in DNA: TGTGCCAGCAGTCTTTCTTCCCACACTGAAGCTTTCTTT. The chain joins TRBV7-3 to TRBJ1-1; the D is unclear. The germline gives CDR1 SGHTA, CDR2 FQGTGA. The germline V and J ends were trimmed by 6 bases and 3 bases, with 11 bases remaining between them. This CDR3 is 13 amino acids long.

The rearrangement joins TRBV7-2 to TRBJ2-7; D not resolved. This CDR3 comprises 13 residues. Germline CDR1 is SGHTA and CDR2 is FQGNSA. V was shortened by 1 base and J by 4 bases, with 8 bases between the two germline ends. The CDR3 reads CASSLGQLYEQYF. The CDR3 nucleotides are TGTGCCAGCAGCTTAGGGCAGTTATACGAGCAGTACTTC.

V is TRBV30 and J is TRBJ1-1, with a possible D match to TRBD1 (5 bases). Trimming removed 8 bases at V and 4 bases at J, with 17 bases between. This CDR3 has 13 amino acids. Germline values: CDR1 GTSNPN, CDR2 SVGIG (reference sequence). This chain's CDR3 is CARRRDGSTEAFF. CDR3 DNA sequence: TGTGCCCGGCGGAGGGACGGGAGCACTGAAGCTTTCTTT.

J is TRBJ1-5 and V is TRBV7-9; 9 bases fit TRBD1. J lost 7 bases, V lost 5 bases, and 6 bases had no gene match. The germline V gene has CDR1 SEHNR and CDR2 FQNEAQ (reference sequence). This CDR3 contains 14 residues. CDR3 bases: TGTGCCAGCAGCCGGGGACAGGGAAGCCAGCCCCAGCATTTT. As protein: CASSRGQGSQPQHF.

The chain employs TRBV9 and TRBJ1-6; TRBD1 matches at 9 bases. Germline values: CDR1 SGDLS, CDR2 YYNGEE. CDR3 length equals 16 residues. V lost 3 bases, J lost 7 bases, and 8 bases stayed unmatched. CDR3 residues: CASSAGTGRPNSPLHF. The CDR3 DNA reads TGTGCCAGCAGCGCTGGGACAGGGAGACCAAATTCACCCCTCCACTTT.

Remarks on this clone: Other nucleotide sequences in the sample specify the same CDR3. The chain uses TRBV2 and TRBJ2-2; TRBD2 agrees at 7 bases. Germline V CDR1 and CDR2: SNHLY, FYNNEI. The CDR3 extends over 16 amino acids. The junction had 8 bases not matched to a gene; V was cut back by 6 bases and J by 1 base. The chain's CDR3 is CASSPTSGGNTGELFF. The CDR3 DNA reads TGTGCCAGCAGCCCTACCTCGGGAGGGAACACCGGGGAGCTGTTTTTT.

The chain couples TRBV1 to TRBJ2-1; the DNA was not compared with TRBD2, the D call given in the table. TRBV1 is assigned pseudogene status. CDR3 length equals 15 residues. Written as DNA, the CDR3 is TGCACCAGCAGCCTGGGACTAGATGTGAAAAATGAGCAGTTCTTC. Its translation is CTSSLGLDVKNEQFF.

The chain carries TRBV19 and TRBJ1-6; D might be TRBD1 (5 bases). V was shortened by 10 bases and J by 10 bases, with 17 bases between the two germline ends. This CDR3 is 13 amino acids long. Germline CDR1 and CDR2: LNHDA and SQIVND (reference sequence). The CDR3 coding sequence is TGTGCCACCCGAACCGGGACTAACTCACCCCTCCACTTT. This sequence encodes CATRTGTNSPLHF.